The entry below describes one T cell receptor (beta chain). Its antigen remains unidentified. Sequencing was performed with immunoSEQ multiplex PCR; in TCRdb, only in-frame clones are kept and a portion is missing. This table has some 42,000 clones, around 84% appearing once. J gave up 2 bases and V 7 bases, and 7 bases lay outside the gene matches. Germline values: CDR1 SGHVS, CDR2 FQNEAQ. The CDR3 covers 14 residues. This entry comes from a study of OX40 agonist ivuxolimab in advanced cancers. Study-wide results and limits: Averaging showed that CD8+ T cells had more expanded clones than CD4+ did.

The chain joins TRBV7-8 to TRBJ2-5; 7 bases fit TRBD1. The source of this sequence is an adult with an advanced solid tumor such as melanoma, head and neck, liver or kidney cancer. The specimen was CD4+ or CD8+ T cells sorted from blood, collected in a trial of the OX40 agonist ivuxolimab. The CDR3 reads CASTVRDSQETQYF. CDR3 DNA sequence: TGTGCCAGCACCGTCCGGGACAGTCAAGAGACCCAGTACTTC. Supplemented by reference TRBV7-8 and TRBJ2-5, the full variable domain reads GAGVSQSPRYKVAKRGQDVALRCDPISGHVSLFWYQQALGQGPEFLTYFQNEAQLDKSGLPSDRFFAERPEGSVSTLKIQRTQQEDSAVYLCASTVRDSQETQYFGPGTRLLVL.